This entry is about one TCR beta chain. Germline CDR1 reads MNHNS; CDR2 reads SASEGT. The CDR3 is made up of 13 amino acids. V was pared by 6 bases and J by 8 bases, with 13 bases between. The record originates from a study of T cell changes during pregnancy in multiple sclerosis. Measured with immunoSEQ multiplex PCR; TCRdb has only the in-frame clones, and not every one. Of 60,000 to 70,000 clones in the sample, around 92% are singletons; the top ten hold 1% to 1.5%. The sequence was obtained from a female donor in good health, enrolled as a control in a pregnancy study. This rearrangement joins TRBV6-1 to TRBJ1-4; no clear D. The source was peripheral blood, collected after pregnancy. CDR3 loop: CASSGGLGEKLFF. The DNA of the CDR3 is TGTGCCAGCAGCGGAGGGTTGGGCGAAAAACTGTTTTTT.